This T cell receptor (beta chain) is drawn from a study of identical twins. Notes on the study in general: A cross-sectional statistical analysis, not follow-up of the same donors, supported the conclusions. Among out-of-frame alpha sequences shared by twins, low generation probability occurred in excess.

A single record per CDR3 protein comes from TCRdb applying MiXCR to the 5' RACE reads. The sample holds 400,000 to 500,000 distinct CDR3 sequences; under 20% are singletons and the top ten take around 12%. As regards this clonotype: Its antigen is still unknown.

Donors were all healthy Caucasians. This CDR3 has 12 amino acids. Trimming cost V 5 bases and J 11 bases, with 10 bases left between them. CDR1 MDHEN and CDR2 SYDVKM come from the germline V gene. The chain uses TRBV28 and TRBJ1-6; no reliable D call. This TCR derives from a man over 45 in good health. Sequencing was done on a sample of naive T cells sorted from blood. The CDR3 here is CASSLSQAPLHF. DNA of the CDR3: TGTGCCAGCAGTCTCAGTCAGGCACCCCTCCACTTT.